The sequence of this TCR beta chain was determined in a study of graft-versus-host responses after intestinal transplantation. Study overall: Multivisceral, liver-intestinal, or isolated intestinal transplants were given to recipients. The study gave all recipients anti-thymocyte globulin induction, then tacrolimus and steroids for 2 to 3 years.

This table comes from immunoSEQ multiplex PCR, and its TCRdb copy is limited to in-frame clones, with some not included. The table lists nearly 20,000 clones, about nine tenths of them singletons. A note on this clone: Antigen specificity is unknown.

CDR1 is SGHNT, CDR2 YYREEE, per germline (reference sequence). The CDR3 has 18 amino acids. Trimming took 5 bases from V and 4 from J, leaving 27 bases between them. Whole-study findings and limits: GvH clone levels peaked in circulation, and this peak was associated with early post-transplant HvG declines. Across patients carrying graft-donor T cell macrochimerism, allografts held high graft-versus-host to host-versus-graft clonal ratios.

The sequences come from PBMCs, collected roughly 32 weeks after intestinal transplant. The chain recombines TRBV5-4 with TRBJ1-2; no firm D call. This TCR was recovered from a human patient who received an intestinal transplant, so some T cells may come from the graft donor. Written as DNA, the CDR3 is TGTGCCAGCAGTCCAACTGGAGGGTACGACTATAGCGTCTATGGCTACACCTTC. Encoded protein: CASSPTGGYDYSVYGYTF.